Below, 9 T cell receptor beta chains from the same sample are listed, as sequenced in a study of T-cell reconstitution after alpha-beta-depleted transplantation in children. The library targeted TCRbeta and was prepared with unique molecular identifiers. TCRdb re-analysed the PCR reads in MiXCR, keeping a single row per CDR3 protein. The sample holds approximately 420,000 distinct CDR3 sequences; 11% are singletons and the top ten take 4.5% to 7%. This specimen consisted of PBMCs from the stem cell graft donor, obtained from the stem cell graft. The receptors were sampled from a human donor who donated a stem cell graft to a child with acute myeloid leukemia.

The chain employs TRBV27 and TRBJ2-5; D unclear. The V end was cut by 1 base, the J end by 1 base, with 7 bases between. This CDR3 comprises 14 residues. CDR1 and CDR2 from the germline V gene are MNHEY and SMNVEV (reference sequence). CDR3 DNA: TGTGCCAGCAGTTTATGGGGAACCCAAGAGACCCAGTACTTC. Its translation: CASSLWGTQETQYF.

The chain combines TRBV9 with TRBJ2-2, with 8 bases lining up with TRBD2. Germline CDR1 and CDR2: SGDLS and YYNGEE. V lost 6 bases to trimming and J lost 6 bases; unmatched junction nucleotides: 10. This CDR3 has 15 residues. CDR3 sequence reads: CASTDPGGLSGELFF. DNA of the CDR3: TGTGCCAGCACCGACCCGGGAGGGCTTTCCGGGGAGCTGTTTTTT.

The chain couples TRBV12-3 or TRBV12-4 to TRBJ1-5; D might be TRBD1 (6 bases). CDR3 length equals 14 residues. With 7 bases removed from V and 5 bases from J, the gap between germline ends came to 15 bases. The CDR3 DNA is TGTGCCAGCAACGCCGGGGGCATCTATCAGCCCCAGCATTTT. Protein: CASNAGGIYQPQHF.

This clonotype occurred a few times. At one of its ends the junction is not consistent with the germline gene, which may arise from a read error. Here the CDR3 reads CASKVTGANGLTF. In nucleotides, the CDR3 is TGTGCCAGCAAGGTAACTGGGGCCAACGGCCTGACTTTC. The chain employs TRBV27 and TRBJ2-6; tentative D call: TRBD1 (5 bases). CDR3 length equals 13 residues. Germline assignment: CDR1 MNHEY and CDR2 SMNVEV (reference sequence).

In DNA form, the CDR3 reads TGTGCCAGCTCCGGTGACGAGCAGTTCTTC. Protein product: CASSGDEQFF. The chain recombines TRBV18 with TRBJ2-1, with D unclear. The length of the CDR3 is 10 residues. Germline CDR1 is KGHSH and CDR2 is LQKENI. Trimming removed 6 bases at V and 10 bases at J, with 7 bases between.

The V call is TRBV11-2, the J call TRBJ2-1; D may be TRBD1 or TRBD2 (5 bases each). Germline CDR1 reads SGHAT; CDR2 reads FQNNGV. The CDR3 extends over 11 amino acids. Trimming cost V 4 bases and J 10 bases, with 8 bases left between them. Here the CDR3 reads CASSSGPEQFF. The CDR3, as DNA: TGTGCCAGCAGCTCGGGACCCGAGCAGTTCTTC.

The genes are TRBV29-1 and TRBJ2-2, with 12 nucleotides matching TRBD2. CDR3 length: 16 residues. Germline CDR1 is SQVTM and CDR2 is ANQGSEA. V trimming: 3 bases; J trimming: 6 bases; junction bases outside the gene matches: 8. The CDR3 reads CSVDLAGGQPAGELFF. In DNA form, the CDR3 reads TGCAGCGTTGACCTAGCGGGAGGGCAGCCGGCCGGGGAGCTGTTTTTT.

This clonotype appeared a few times. The gene calls are TRBV4-2 and TRBJ1-1, with 8 bases that match TRBD1. CDR3 length: 13 residues. Germline-derived CDR1 and CDR2 are LGHNA and YNFKEQ. V trimming: 5 bases; J trimming: 7 bases; junction bases outside the gene matches: 6. Written as DNA, the CDR3 is TGTGCCAGCAGCTTACAGGGGGGGATTGAAGCTTTCTTT. Translation gives CASSLQGGIEAFF.

This clonotype was detected a few times. The rearrangement links TRBV20-1 to TRBJ1-3, with D unresolved. Trimming removed 6 bases from V and 6 bases from J, with 12 bases in between. In germline, CDR1 is DFQATT, CDR2 SNEGSKA (reference sequence). The CDR3 consists of 12 residues. The CDR3 reads CSARLGENTIYF. The CDR3, as DNA: TGCAGTGCCAGACTGGGCGAAAACACCATATATTTT.